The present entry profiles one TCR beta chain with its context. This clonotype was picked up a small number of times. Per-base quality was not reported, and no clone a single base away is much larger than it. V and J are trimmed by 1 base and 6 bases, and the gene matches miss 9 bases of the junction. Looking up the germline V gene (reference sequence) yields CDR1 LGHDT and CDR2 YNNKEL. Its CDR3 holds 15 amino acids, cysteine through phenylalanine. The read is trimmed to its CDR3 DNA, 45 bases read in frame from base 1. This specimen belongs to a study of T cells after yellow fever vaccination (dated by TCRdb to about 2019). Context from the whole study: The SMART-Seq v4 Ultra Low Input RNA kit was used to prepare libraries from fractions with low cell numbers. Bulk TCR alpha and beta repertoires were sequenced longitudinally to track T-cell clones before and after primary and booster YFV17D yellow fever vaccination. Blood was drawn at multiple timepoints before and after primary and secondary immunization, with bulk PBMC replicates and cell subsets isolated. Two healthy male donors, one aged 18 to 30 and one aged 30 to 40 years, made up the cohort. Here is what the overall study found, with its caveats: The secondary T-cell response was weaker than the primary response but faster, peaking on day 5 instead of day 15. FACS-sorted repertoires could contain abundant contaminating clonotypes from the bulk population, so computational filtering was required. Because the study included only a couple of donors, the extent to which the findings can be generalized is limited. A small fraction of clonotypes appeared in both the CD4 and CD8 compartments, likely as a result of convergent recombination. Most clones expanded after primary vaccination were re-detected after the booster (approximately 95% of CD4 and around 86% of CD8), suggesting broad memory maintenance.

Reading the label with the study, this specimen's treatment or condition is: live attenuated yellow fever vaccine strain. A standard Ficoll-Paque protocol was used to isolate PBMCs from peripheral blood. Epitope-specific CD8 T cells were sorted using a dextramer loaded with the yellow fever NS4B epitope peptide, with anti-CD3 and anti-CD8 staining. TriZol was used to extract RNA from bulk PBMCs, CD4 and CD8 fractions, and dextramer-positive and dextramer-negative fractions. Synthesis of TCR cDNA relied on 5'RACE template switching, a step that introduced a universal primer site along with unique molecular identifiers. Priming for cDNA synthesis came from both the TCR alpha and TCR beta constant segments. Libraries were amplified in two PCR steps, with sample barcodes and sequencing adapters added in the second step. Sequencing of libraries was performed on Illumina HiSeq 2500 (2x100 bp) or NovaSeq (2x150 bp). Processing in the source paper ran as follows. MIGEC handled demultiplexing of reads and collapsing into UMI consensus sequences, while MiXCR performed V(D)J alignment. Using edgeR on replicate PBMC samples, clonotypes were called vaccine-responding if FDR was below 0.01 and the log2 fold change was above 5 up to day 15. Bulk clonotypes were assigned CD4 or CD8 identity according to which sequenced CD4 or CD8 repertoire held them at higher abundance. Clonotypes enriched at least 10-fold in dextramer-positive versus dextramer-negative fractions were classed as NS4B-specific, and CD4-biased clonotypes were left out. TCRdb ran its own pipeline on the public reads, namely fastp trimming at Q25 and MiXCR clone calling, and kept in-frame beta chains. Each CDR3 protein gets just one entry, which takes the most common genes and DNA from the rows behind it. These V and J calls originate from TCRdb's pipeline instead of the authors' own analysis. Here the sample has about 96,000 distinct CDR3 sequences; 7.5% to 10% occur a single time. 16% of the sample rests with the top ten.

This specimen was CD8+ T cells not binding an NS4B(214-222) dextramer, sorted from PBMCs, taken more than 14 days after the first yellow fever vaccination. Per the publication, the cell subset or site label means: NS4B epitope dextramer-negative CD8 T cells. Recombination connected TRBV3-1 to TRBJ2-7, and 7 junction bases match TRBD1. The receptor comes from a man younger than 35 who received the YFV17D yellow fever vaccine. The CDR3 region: CASSQGDRLPGEQYF. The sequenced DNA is TGTGCCAGCAGCCAAGGGGACAGACTTCCAGGCGAGCAGTACTTC.